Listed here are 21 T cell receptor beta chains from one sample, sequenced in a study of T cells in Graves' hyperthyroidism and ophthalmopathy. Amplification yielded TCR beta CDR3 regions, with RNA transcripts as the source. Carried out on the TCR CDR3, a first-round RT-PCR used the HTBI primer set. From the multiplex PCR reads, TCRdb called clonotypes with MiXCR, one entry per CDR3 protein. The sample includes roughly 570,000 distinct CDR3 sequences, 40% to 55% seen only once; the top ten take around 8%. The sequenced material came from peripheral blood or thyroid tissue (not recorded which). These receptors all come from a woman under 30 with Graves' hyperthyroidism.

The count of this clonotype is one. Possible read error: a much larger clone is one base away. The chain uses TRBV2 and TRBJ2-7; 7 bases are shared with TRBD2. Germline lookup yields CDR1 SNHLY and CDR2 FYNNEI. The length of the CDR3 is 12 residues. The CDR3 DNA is TGTACCAGCAGCCGGACTAGGCATGAGCAGTACTTC. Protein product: CTSSRTRHEQYF. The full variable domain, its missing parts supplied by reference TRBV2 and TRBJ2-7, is EPEVTQTPSHQVTQMGQEVILRCVPISNHLYFYWYRQILGQKVEFLVSFYNNEISEKSEIFDDQFSVERPDGSNFTLKIRSTKLEDSAMYFCTSSRTRHEQYFGPGTRLTVT.

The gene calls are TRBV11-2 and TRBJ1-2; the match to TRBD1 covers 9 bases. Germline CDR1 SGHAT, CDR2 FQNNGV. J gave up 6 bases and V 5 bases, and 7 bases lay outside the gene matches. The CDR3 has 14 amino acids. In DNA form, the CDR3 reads TGTGCCAGCAGCGTCGGTACAGGGGGCAATGGCTACACCTTC. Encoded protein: CASSVGTGGNGYTF.

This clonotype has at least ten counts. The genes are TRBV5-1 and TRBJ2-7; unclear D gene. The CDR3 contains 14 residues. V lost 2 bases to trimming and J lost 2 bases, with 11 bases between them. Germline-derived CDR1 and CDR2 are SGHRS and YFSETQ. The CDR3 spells CASSFDTATYEQYF. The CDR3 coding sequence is TGCGCCAGCAGCTTTGACACAGCCACCTACGAGCAGTACTTC.

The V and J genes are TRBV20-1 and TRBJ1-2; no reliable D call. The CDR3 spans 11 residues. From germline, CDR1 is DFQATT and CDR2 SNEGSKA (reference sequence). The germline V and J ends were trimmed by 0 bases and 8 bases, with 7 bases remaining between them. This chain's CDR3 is CSARDLGGYTF. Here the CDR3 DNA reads TGCAGTGCTAGAGATTTGGGGGGCTACACCTTC.

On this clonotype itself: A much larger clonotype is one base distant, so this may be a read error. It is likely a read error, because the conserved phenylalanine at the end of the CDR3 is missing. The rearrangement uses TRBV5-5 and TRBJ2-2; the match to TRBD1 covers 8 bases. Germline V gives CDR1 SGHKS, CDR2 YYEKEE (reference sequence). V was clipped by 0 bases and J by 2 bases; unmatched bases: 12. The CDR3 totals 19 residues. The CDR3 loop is CASSLDLFDRGGNTGELFS. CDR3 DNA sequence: TGTGCCAGCAGCTTGGACCTTTTCGACAGGGGAGGAAACACCGGGGAGCTGTTTTCT.

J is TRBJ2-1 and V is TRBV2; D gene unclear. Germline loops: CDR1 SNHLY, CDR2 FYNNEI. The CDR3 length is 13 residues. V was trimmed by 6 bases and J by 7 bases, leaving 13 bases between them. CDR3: CASRGSGYNEQFF. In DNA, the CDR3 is TGTGCCAGCAGAGGCTCCGGTTATAATGAGCAGTTCTTC.

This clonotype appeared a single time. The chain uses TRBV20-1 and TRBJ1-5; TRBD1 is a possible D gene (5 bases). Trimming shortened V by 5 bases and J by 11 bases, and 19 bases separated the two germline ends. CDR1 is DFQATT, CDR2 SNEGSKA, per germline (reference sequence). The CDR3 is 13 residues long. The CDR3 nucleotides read TGCAGTGCTGGGGCCCCGGAGAGGGAGACCCAGCATTTT. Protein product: CSAGAPERETQHF.

The CDR3 nucleotides read TGTGCCAGCAGCTTGGGAGGCGGGGGGTACAATGAGCAGTTCTTT. As protein: CASSLGGGGYNEQFF. This chain uses TRBV5-4 with TRBJ1-1; D is perhaps TRBD1 (5 bases). The CDR3 sequence is 15 residues long. Germline V gene sequence: CDR1 SGHNT, CDR2 YYREEE (reference sequence). V was shortened by 0 bases and J by 14 bases, with 23 bases between the two germline ends.

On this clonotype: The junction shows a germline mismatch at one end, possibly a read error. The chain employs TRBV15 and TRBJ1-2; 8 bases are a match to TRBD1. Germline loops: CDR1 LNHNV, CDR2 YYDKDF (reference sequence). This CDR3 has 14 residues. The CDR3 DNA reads TGCCACCAGCCCCCAGGGGGCGAGGACTATGGCTACACCTTC. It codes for CHQPPGGEDYGYTF.

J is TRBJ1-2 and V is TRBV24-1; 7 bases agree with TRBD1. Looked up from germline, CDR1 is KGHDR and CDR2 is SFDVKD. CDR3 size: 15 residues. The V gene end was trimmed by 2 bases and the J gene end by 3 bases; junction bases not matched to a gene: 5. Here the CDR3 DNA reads TGTGCCACCAGTGATTCAGGGGGGACAGACTATGGCTACACCTTC. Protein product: CATSDSGGTDYGYTF.

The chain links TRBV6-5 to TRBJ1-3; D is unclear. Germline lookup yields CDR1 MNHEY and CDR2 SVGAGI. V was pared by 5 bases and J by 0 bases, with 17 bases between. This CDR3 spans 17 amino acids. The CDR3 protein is CASSPPFSIASGNTIYF. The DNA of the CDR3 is TGTGCCAGCAGTCCCCCCTTTTCCATAGCCTCTGGAAACACCATATATTTT.

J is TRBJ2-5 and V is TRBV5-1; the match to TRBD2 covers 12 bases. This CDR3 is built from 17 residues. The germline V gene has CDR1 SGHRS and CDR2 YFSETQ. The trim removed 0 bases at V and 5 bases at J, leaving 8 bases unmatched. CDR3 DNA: TGCGCCAGCAGCTTGGCCTGGCTAGCGGGAGGGCTGGAGACCCAGTACTTC. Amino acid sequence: CASSLAWLAGGLETQYF.

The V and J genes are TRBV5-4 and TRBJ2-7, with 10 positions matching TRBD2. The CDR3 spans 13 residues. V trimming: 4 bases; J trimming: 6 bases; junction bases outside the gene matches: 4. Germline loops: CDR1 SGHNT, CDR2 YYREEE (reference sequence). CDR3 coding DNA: TGTGCCAGCAGCCAAGCGGGAGGGTCCGAGCAGTACTTC. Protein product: CASSQAGGSEQYF.

CDR3 sequence: CASTHPRMDEKLFF. The CDR3 DNA reads as TGTGCCAGCACCCACCCGAGGATGGACGAAAAACTGTTTTTT. This rearrangement joins TRBV2 to TRBJ1-4; D uncertain. Germline V gives CDR1 SNHLY, CDR2 FYNNEI. The CDR3 consists of 14 residues. Trimming took 7 bases from V and 8 from J, leaving 17 bases between them.

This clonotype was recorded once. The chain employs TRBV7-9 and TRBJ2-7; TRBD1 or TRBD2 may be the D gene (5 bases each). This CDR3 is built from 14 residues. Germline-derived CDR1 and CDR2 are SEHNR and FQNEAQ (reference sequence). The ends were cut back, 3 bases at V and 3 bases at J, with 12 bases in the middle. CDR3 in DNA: TGTGCCAGCAGCTTTACCGGGACGGACTACGAGCAGTACTTC. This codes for CASSFTGTDYEQYF.

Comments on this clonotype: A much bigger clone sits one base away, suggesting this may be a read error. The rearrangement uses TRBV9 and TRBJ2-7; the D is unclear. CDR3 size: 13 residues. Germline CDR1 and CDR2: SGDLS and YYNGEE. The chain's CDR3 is CASSVAPRYEQYF. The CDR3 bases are TGTGCCAGCAGTGTAGCTCCCCGCTACGAGCAGTACTTC.

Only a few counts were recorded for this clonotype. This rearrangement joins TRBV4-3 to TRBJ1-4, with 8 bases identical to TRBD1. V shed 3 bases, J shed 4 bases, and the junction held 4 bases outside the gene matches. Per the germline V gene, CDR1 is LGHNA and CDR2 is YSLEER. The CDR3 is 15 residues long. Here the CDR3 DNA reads TGCGCCAGCAGCCAGACAGGGGCTATTAATGAAAAACTGTTTTTT. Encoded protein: CASSQTGAINEKLFF.

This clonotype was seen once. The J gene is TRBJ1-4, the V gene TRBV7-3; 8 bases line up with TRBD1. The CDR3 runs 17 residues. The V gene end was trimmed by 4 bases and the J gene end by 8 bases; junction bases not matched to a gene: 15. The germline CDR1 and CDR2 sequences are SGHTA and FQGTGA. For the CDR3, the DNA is TGTGCCAGCAGCTCAGACCGGACAGGGACAGCCGGGGAAAAACTGTTTTTT. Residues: CASSSDRTGTAGEKLFF.

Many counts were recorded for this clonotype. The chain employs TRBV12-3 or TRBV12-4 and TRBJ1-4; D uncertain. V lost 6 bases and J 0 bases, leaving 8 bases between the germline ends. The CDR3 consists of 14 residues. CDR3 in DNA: TGTGCCAGCAGGCCAGACGCAACTAATGAAAAACTGTTTTTT. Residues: CASRPDATNEKLFF.

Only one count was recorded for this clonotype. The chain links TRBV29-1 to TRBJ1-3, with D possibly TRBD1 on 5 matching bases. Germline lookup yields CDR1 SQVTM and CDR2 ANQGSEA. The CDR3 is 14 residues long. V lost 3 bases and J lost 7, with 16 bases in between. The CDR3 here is CSVDRAAQENTIYF. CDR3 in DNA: TGCAGCGTTGACAGGGCAGCCCAAGAGAACACCATATATTTT.

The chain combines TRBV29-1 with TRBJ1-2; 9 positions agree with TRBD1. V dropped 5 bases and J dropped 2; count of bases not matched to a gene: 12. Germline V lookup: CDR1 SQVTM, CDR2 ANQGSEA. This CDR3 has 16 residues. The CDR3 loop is CSVRAGGQGGNYGYTF. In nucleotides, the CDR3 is TGCAGCGTTAGGGCAGGGGGACAGGGTGGGAACTATGGCTACACCTTC.